This TCR beta chain is drawn from a study of blood T cell repertoires in COVID-19. In the study overall: Samples came from the United States, Italy and Spain, spanning acute and convalescent COVID-19. The analysed material was cDNA or gDNA that came from T cells, B-cell-depleted T cells, or PBMCs.

Original processing notes: Amplification from reference gene primers served as the basis for estimated nucleated cell counts. Only in-frame clones appear in the TCRdb table, and some are missing; sequencing was by immunoSEQ multiplex PCR. That table gives V, J and clone size, and the DNA gave D and trimming. This repertoire shows about 190,000 clones, approximately 79% found once; its top ten account for 26%. Per germline, CDR1 MGHRA and CDR2 YSYEKL. V gave up 4 bases and J gave up 11 bases, with 17 bases separating them. The CDR3 has 13 amino acids. The chain uses TRBV4-1 and TRBJ2-5; tentatively, D is TRBD2 (6 bases). The sequencing input was peripheral blood. The sequence came from an older woman with acute or convalescent COVID-19. The CDR3 DNA reads as TGCGCCAGCAGCCCGACCGGGACTGGCGGTCAGTACTTC. Amino acid sequence: CASSPTGTGGQYF.